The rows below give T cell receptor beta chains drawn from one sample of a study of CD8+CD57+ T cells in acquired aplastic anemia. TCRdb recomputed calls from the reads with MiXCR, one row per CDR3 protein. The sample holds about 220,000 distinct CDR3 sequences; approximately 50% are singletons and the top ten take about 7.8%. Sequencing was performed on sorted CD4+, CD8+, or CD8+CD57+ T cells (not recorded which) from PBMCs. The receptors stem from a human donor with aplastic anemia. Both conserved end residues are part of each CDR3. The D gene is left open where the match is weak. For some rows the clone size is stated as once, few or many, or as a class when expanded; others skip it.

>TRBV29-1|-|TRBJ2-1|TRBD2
CSVGSSGRAGEQFF
TGCAGCGTTGGTTCTAGCGGGAGGGCCGGTGAGCAGTTCTTC
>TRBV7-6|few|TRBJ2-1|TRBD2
CASSPRPGGGAYSEQFF
TGTGCCAGCAGCCCTCGCCCAGGCGGGGGGGCCTACAGTGAGCAGTTCTTC
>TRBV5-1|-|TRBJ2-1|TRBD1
CASSLDQGVGNEQFF
TGCGCCAGCAGCTTGGACCAGGGGGTGGGCAATGAGCAGTTCTTC
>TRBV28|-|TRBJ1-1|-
CASSFVENTEAFF
TGTGCCAGCAGTTTTGTTGAGAACACTGAAGCTTTCTTT
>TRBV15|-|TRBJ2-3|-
CATSREGQGTADTQYF
TGTGCCACCAGCCGAGAGGGGCAGGGAACCGCAGATACGCAGTATTTT
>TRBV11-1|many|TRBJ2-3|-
CASSLVPDTQYF
TGTGCCAGCAGCTTAGTTCCGGATACGCAGTATTTT
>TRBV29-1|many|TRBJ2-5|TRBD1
CSVTNLDRGKTQYF
TGCAGCGTTACGAACTTGGACAGGGGAAAGACCCAGTACTTC
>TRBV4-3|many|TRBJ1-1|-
CASSQVSPMNTEAFF
TGCGCCAGCAGCCAAGTTAGCCCGATGAACACTGAAGCTTTCTTT
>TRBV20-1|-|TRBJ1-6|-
CSAREEGPSLSSYNSPLHF
TGCAGTGCTAGGGAAGAAGGACCGTCACTCAGCTCCTATAATTCACCCCTTCACTTT
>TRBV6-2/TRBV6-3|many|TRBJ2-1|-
CASSYGRDVNEQFF
TGTGCCAGCAGTTACGGCAGGGATGTGAATGAGCAGTTCTTC
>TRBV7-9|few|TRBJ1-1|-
CASSVRGIVTHVEAFF
TGTGCCAGCAGCGTAAGGGGAATCGTGACCCATGTTGAGGCTTTCTTT
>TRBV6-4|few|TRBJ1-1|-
CASSEELNTEAFF
TGTGCCAGCAGTGAAGAGTTGAACACTGAAGCTTTCTTT
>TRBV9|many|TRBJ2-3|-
CASSASDTQYF
TGTGCCAGCAGCGCCTCAGATACGCAGTATTTT
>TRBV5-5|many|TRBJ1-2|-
CASSLDQVTHYGYTF
TGTGCCAGCAGCTTGGATCAGGTTACACACTATGGCTACACCTTC
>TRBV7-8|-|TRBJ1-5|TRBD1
CASSPRGTGDQPQHF
TGTGCCAGCAGCCCGCGCGGGACAGGGGATCAGCCCCAGCATTTT
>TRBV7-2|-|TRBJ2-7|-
CASSLSGGPEQYF
TGTGCCAGCAGCTTAAGTGGGGGGCCCGAGCAGTACTTC
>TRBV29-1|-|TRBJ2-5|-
CSVERGVETQYF
TGCAGCGTTGAAAGAGGGGTCGAGACCCAGTACTTC
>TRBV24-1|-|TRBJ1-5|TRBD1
CATRPGQGSNQPQHF
TGTGCCACCAGGCCGGGACAGGGTAGCAATCAGCCCCAGCATTTT
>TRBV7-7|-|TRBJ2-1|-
CASSLNRVNEQFF
TGTGCCAGCAGCTTAAACAGGGTCAATGAGCAGTTCTTC
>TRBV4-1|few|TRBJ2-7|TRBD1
CASSSRQGPYEQYF
TGCGCCAGCAGCTCCAGACAGGGCCCCTACGAGCAGTACTTC
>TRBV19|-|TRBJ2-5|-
CASSKEGLETQYF
TGTGCCAGTAGTAAGGAGGGTTTGGAGACCCAGTACTTC
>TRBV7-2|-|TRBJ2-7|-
CASSFKKAASVYEQYF
TGTGCCAGCAGCTTCAAGAAAGCCGCAAGCGTATACGAGCAGTACTTC
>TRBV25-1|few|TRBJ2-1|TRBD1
CASSLTGTGGGNEQFF
TGTGCCAGCAGTTTAACCGGGACAGGGGGAGGCAATGAGCAGTTCTTC
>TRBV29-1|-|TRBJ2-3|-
CSVVGDTQYF
TGCAGCGTTGTTGGAGATACGCAGTATTTT